The source of this T cell receptor (beta chain) is a study of cytomegalovirus exposure and HLA in healthy donors. Primers: 60 Vbeta forward and 13 Jbeta reverse. Here immunoSEQ multiplex PCR was the method, and the copy in TCRdb shows in-frame clones only, minus some. Of approximately 140,000 clones in the sample, 70% to 80% were seen once. The CDR3 extends over 13 amino acids. CDR1 is MDHEN, CDR2 SYDVKM, per germline. Between the trimmed V and J ends, which lost 2 bases and 2 bases, there was a span of 7 bases. The J gene is TRBJ2-7, the V gene TRBV28; tentatively, D is TRBD2 (5 bases). The sequencing sample was made of PBMCs. The receptor's source is a middle-aged man in good health and CMV-seropositive. CDR3 protein: CASSLDYTYEQYF. In DNA form, the CDR3 reads TGTGCCAGCAGTTTAGACTACACCTACGAGCAGTACTTC. Using reference TRBV28 and TRBJ2-7 for the parts outside the CDR3, the full variable domain is DVKVTQSSRYLVKRTGEKVFLECVQDMDHENMFWYRQDPGLGLRLIYFSYDVKMKEKGDIPEGYSVSREKKERFSLILESASTNQTSMYLCASSLDYTYEQYFGPGTRLTVT.